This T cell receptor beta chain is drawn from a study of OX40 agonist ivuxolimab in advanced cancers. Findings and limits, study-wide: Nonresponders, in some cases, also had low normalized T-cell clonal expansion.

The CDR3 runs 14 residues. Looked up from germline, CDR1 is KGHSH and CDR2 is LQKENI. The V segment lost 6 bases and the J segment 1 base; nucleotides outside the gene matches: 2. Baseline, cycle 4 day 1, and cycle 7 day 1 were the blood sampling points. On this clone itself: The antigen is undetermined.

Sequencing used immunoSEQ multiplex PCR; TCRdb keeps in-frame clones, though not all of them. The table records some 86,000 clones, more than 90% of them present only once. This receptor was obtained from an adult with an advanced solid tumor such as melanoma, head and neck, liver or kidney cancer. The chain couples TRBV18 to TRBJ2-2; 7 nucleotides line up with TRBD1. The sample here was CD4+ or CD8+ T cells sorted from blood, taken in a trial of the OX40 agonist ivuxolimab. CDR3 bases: TGTGCCAGCTCTCGGACAGGGAACACCGGGGAGCTGTTTTTT. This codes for CASSRTGNTGELFF. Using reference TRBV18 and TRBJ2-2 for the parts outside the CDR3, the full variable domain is NAGVMQNPRHLVRRRGQEARLRCSPMKGHSHVYWYRQLPEEGLKFMVYLQKENIIDESGMPKERFSAEFPKEGPSILRIQQVVRGDSAAYFCASSRTGNTGELFFGEGSRLTVL.